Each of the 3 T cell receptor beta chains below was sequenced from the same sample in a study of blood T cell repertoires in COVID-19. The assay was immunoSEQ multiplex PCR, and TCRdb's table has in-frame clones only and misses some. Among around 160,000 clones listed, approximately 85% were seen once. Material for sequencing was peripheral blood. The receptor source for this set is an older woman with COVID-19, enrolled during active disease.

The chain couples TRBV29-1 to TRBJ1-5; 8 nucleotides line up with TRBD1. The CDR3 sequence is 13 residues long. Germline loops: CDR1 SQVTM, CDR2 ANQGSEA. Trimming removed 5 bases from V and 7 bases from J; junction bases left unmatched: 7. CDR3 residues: CSVLGQGAQPQHF. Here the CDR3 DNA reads TGCAGCGTTTTGGGGCAGGGGGCCCAGCCCCAGCATTTT.

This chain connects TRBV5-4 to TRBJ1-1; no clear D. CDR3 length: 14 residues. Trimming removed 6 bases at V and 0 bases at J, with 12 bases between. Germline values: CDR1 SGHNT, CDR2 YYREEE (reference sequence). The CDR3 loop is CASKGRELNTEAFF. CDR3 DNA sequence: TGTGCCAGCAAAGGACGGGAGTTGAACACTGAAGCTTTCTTT.

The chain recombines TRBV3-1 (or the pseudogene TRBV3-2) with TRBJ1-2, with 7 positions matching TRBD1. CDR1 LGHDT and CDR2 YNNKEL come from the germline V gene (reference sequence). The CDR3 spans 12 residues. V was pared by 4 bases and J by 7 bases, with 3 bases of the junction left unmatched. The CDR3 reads CASSPGTVGYTF. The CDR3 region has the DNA TGTGCCAGCAGCCCTGGGACAGTTGGCTACACCTTC.